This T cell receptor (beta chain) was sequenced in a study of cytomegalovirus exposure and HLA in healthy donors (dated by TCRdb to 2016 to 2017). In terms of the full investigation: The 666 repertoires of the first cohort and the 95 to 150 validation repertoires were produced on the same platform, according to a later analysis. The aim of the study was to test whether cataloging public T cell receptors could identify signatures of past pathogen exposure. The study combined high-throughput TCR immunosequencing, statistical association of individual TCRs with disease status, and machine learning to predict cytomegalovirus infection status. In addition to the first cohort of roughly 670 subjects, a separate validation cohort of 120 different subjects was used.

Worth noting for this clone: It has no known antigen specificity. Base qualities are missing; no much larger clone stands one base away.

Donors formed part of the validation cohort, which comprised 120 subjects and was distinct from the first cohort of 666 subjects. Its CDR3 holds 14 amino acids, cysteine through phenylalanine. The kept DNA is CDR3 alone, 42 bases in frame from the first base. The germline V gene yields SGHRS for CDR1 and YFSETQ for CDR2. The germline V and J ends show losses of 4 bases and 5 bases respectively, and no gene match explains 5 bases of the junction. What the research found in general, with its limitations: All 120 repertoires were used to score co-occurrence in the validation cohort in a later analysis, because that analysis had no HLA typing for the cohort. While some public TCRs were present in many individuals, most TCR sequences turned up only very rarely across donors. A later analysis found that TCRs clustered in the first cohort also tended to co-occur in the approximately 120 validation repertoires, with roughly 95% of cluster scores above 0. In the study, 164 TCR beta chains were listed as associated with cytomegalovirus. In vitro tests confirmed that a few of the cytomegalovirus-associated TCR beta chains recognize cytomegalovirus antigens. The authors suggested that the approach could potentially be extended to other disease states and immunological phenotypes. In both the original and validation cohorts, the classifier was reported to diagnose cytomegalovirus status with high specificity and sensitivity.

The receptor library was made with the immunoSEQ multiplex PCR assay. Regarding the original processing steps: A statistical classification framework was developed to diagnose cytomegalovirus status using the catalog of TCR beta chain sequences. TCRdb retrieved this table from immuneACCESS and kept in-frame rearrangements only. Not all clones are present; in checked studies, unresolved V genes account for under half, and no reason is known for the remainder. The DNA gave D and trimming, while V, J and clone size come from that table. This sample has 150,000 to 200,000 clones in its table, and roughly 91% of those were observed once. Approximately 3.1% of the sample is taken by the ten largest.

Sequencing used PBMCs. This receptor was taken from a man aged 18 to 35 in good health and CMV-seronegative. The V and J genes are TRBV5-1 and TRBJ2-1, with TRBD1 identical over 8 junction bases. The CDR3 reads CASSPGQEHNEQFF. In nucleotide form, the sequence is TGCGCCAGCAGCCCGGGACAGGAACACAATGAGCAGTTCTTC.